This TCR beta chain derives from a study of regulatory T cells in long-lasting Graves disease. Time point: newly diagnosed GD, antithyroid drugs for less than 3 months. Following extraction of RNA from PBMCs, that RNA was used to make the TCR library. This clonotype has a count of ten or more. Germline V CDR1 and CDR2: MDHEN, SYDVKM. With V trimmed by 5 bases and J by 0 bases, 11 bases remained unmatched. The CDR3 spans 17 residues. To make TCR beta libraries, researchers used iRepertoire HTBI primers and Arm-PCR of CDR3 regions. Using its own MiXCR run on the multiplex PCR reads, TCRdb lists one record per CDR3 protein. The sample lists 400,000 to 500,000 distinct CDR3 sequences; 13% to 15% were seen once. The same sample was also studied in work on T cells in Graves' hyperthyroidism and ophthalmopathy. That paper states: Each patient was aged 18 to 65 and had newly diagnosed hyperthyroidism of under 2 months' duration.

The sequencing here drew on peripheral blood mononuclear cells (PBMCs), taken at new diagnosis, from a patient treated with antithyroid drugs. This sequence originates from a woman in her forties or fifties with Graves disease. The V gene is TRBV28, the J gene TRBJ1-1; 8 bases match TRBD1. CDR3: CASSDRGLVLVNTEAFF. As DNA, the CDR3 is TGTGCCAGCAGTGACAGGGGTTTAGTATTGGTGAACACTGAAGCTTTCTTT.